The 30 T cell receptor beta chains below all came from one sample that was sequenced in a study of technical replicates of blood from a handful of donors. Repertoires were generated with immunoSEQ multiplex PCR, while TCRdb's copy carries only in-frame clones and drops some. The sample lists approximately 79,000 clones, roughly 96% seen once, with approximately 0.3% in the top ten. Source material: T cells isolated from PBMCs. The receptors stem from a human donor in good health.

The sample holds one count of this clone. The sample has other DNA sequences that encode this CDR3 too. The gene calls are TRBV27 and TRBJ1-5; 7 bases agree with TRBD1. Trimming at V came to 6 bases and at J to 1 base, leaving 0 bases not matched to a gene. The CDR3 runs to 13 residues. Germline CDR1 and CDR2: MNHEY and SMNVEV (reference sequence). In DNA, the CDR3 is TGTGCCAGCAGCAGGGGGAGCAATCAGCCCCAGCATTTT. It specifies CASSRGSNQPQHF.

This chain uses TRBV6-1 with TRBJ2-7, with D possibly matching TRBD1 (6 bases). This CDR3 region has 14 residues. Trimming took 6 bases from V and 1 from J, leaving 13 bases between them. Germline lookup yields CDR1 MNHNS and CDR2 SASEGT. This CDR3 reads CASRQGFGSYEQYF. The CDR3 nucleotides read TGTGCCAGCAGGCAGGGGTTTGGGTCCTACGAGCAGTACTTC.

The chain employs TRBV6-6 and TRBJ1-5; 7 nucleotides align to TRBD1. This CDR3 spans 14 amino acids. The germline CDR1 and CDR2 sequences are MNHNY and SVGAGI (reference sequence). J lost 5 bases, V lost 6 bases, and 7 bases had no gene match. The CDR3 loop is CASSLRGQDQPQHF. The CDR3, as DNA: TGTGCCAGCAGCCTGAGGGGGCAGGATCAGCCCCAGCATTTT.

The rearrangement uses TRBV10-3 and TRBJ2-7, with a weak D call TRBD1 (5 bases). The CDR3 has 14 amino acids. The V end lost 7 bases, the J end lost 0 bases, and 13 bases lay between the germline ends. The germline gives CDR1 ENHRY, CDR2 SYGVKD. The CDR3 bases are TGTGCCATCAAATCCTGGGGCGACTCCTACGAGCAGTACTTC. Protein product: CAIKSWGDSYEQYF.

This sequence joins TRBV11-3 and TRBJ2-1; TRBD2 agrees at 7 bases. The trim removed 1 base at V and 8 bases at J, leaving 8 bases unmatched. Germline lookup yields CDR1 SGHNT and CDR2 YENEEA. This CDR3 spans 15 amino acids. CDR3 loop: CASSLGEGGRDEQFF. DNA of the CDR3: TGTGCCAGCAGCTTAGGCGAGGGAGGGCGGGATGAGCAGTTCTTC.

The V gene is TRBV2, the J gene TRBJ1-5; a possible D gene is TRBD1 (6 bases). Trimming removed 8 bases at V and 4 bases at J, with 9 bases between. The length of the CDR3 is 12 residues. The germline V gene has CDR1 SNHLY and CDR2 FYNNEI. CDR3 sequence reads: CASRTVNQPQHF. CDR3 DNA sequence: TGTGCCAGCCGGACAGTAAATCAGCCCCAGCATTTT.

CDR3: CASSLAARGEQYF. Written as DNA, the CDR3 is TGTGCCAGCAGCTTGGCTGCCCGGGGAGAGCAGTACTTC. The rearrangement uses TRBV5-5 and TRBJ2-7, with TRBD2 as a possible D gene (5 bases). CDR3 size: 13 residues. Trimming left V 0 bases short and J 7 bases short, with 11 bases between. Germline lookup yields CDR1 SGHKS and CDR2 YYEKEE (reference sequence).

The rearrangement links TRBV5-4 to TRBJ1-1; 10 bases map to TRBD1. V dropped 0 bases and J dropped 3; count of bases not matched to a gene: 2. This CDR3 comprises 15 residues. CDR1 is SGHNT, CDR2 YYREEE, per germline (reference sequence). The CDR3 region is CASSLAGTGDTEAFF. As DNA, the CDR3 is TGTGCCAGCAGCTTGGCTGGGACAGGGGACACTGAAGCTTTCTTT.

The chain joins TRBV6-1 to TRBJ1-5; 7 bases line up with TRBD1. The CDR3 is 13 residues long. With V trimmed by 8 bases and J by 5 bases, 6 bases remained unmatched. The germline CDR1 and CDR2 sequences are MNHNS and SASEGT. CDR3 nucleotide sequence: TGTGCCAGCTTGGGACAGCCCGATCAGCCCCAGCATTTT. Amino acids: CASLGQPDQPQHF.

The chain is built from TRBV6-1 and TRBJ1-5, with TRBD1 matching over 7 bases. From germline, CDR1 is MNHNS and CDR2 SASEGT. V lost 1 base, J lost 6 bases, and 6 bases stayed unmatched. The CDR3 is 15 residues long. This CDR3 reads CASSEVEGAGQPQHF. Written as DNA, the CDR3 is TGTGCCAGCAGTGAAGTCGAGGGGGCTGGTCAGCCCCAGCATTTT.

The rearrangement joins TRBV18 to TRBJ2-3; D not certain. In germline, CDR1 is KGHSH, CDR2 LQKENI. Trimming left V 6 bases short and J 6 bases short, with 10 bases between. The CDR3 spans 12 residues. The CDR3 reads CASSPAFDTQYF. CDR3 bases: TGTGCCAGCTCCCCAGCGTTTGATACGCAGTATTTT. Based on the CDR3 plus reference TRBV18 and TRBJ2-3, the full variable domain is NAGVMQNPRHLVRRRGQEARLRCSPMKGHSHVYWYRQLPEEGLKFMVYLQKENIIDESGMPKERFSAEFPKEGPSILRIQQVVRGDSAAYFCASSPAFDTQYFGPGTRLTVL.

This chain uses TRBV14 with TRBJ2-2, with D possibly TRBD2 on 6 matching bases. This CDR3 has 14 amino acids. V was cut by 0 bases and J by 6 bases, with 8 bases left in between. Looked up from germline, CDR1 is SGHDN and CDR2 is FVKESK. Here the CDR3 DNA reads TGTGCCAGCAGCCAAGAATGGGGGGCCGGGGAGCTGTTTTTT. Translation: CASSQEWGAGELFF.

The chain combines TRBV4-3 with TRBJ2-7, with 9 nucleotides matching TRBD2. Looked up from germline, CDR1 is LGHNA and CDR2 is YSLEER. J was trimmed by 3 bases and V by 1 base; bases with no gene match: 10. The CDR3 has 17 residues. CDR3 nucleotide sequence: TGCGCCAGCAGCCAAGTCCGTAAGCTAGCGGGGAGCTACGAGCAGTACTTC. Amino acid sequence: CASSQVRKLAGSYEQYF.

V usage is TRBV7-6 and J usage is TRBJ2-1; no definite D call. CDR1 is SGHVS, CDR2 FNYEAQ, per germline. V dropped 1 base and J dropped 5 bases, with 6 bases sitting between them. The CDR3 contains 13 residues. The DNA for the CDR3 is TGTGCCAGCAGCTTAGGGGCTAACAATGAGCAGTTCTTC. Translating it yields CASSLGANNEQFF.

The chain carries TRBV10-3 and TRBJ2-1; 11 nucleotides align to TRBD2. CDR3 length: 16 residues. Trimming at V came to 5 bases and at J to 8 bases, leaving 11 bases not matched to a gene. Germline V CDR1 and CDR2: ENHRY, SYGVKD. The CDR3 protein is CAISQGLAGGLYEQFF. The CDR3, as DNA: TGTGCCATCAGTCAGGGCCTAGCGGGAGGATTATATGAGCAGTTCTTC.

This clone appeared once. The gene calls are TRBV18 and TRBJ2-3; no clear D. The V end lost 3 bases, the J end lost 5 bases, and 9 bases lay between the germline ends. CDR1 and CDR2 (germline): KGHSH, LQKENI. This CDR3 is 13 amino acids long. The CDR3 region is CASSPDLGDTQYF. DNA for the CDR3: TGTGCCAGCTCACCTGACTTAGGAGATACGCAGTATTTT.

The V gene is TRBV21-1, the J gene TRBJ2-3; no check of the table's D call, TRBD1, against the DNA was made. TRBV21-1 is a recognized pseudogene. The CDR3 length is 15 residues. For the CDR3, the DNA is TGTGCCAGCAGCAAACCAAAGGGGGTTACAGATACGCAGTATTTT. It specifies CASSKPKGVTDTQYF.

The chain links TRBV7-9 to TRBJ2-7, with D perhaps matching TRBD2 (6 bases). Germline V gene data show CDR1 as SEHNR and CDR2 as FQNEAQ (reference sequence). The CDR3 is 15 residues long. The ends were cut back, 6 bases at V and 6 bases at J, with 21 bases in the middle. CDR3 region: CASSPGTFGAGEQYF. The CDR3 coding sequence is TGTGCCAGCAGTCCCGGGACTTTTGGGGCAGGCGAGCAGTACTTC.

V gene TRBV28 combines with J gene TRBJ2-7; 7 nucleotides align to TRBD1. V shed 5 bases, J shed 6 bases, and the junction held 4 bases outside the gene matches. Germline V gene data show CDR1 as MDHEN and CDR2 as SYDVKM. The CDR3 sequence is 12 residues long. CDR3 sequence reads: CASSPTGAEQYF. DNA of the CDR3: TGTGCCAGCAGTCCTACAGGGGCCGAGCAGTACTTC.

The chain has TRBV30 and TRBJ2-1; perhaps TRBD2 as D (7 bases). Trimming left V 5 bases short and J 5 bases short, with 22 bases between. Looked up from germline, CDR1 is GTSNPN and CDR2 is SVGIG (reference sequence). CDR3 length: 16 residues. CDR3 bases: TGTGCCTGGGAGGGGGGGGGAACGGGAGCAAACAATGAGCAGTTCTTC. Its translation: CAWEGGGTGANNEQFF.

The gene calls are TRBV7-9 and TRBJ1-1; possibly TRBD1 for D (5 bases). Germline V gene sequence: CDR1 SEHNR, CDR2 FQNEAQ (reference sequence). The CDR3 is made up of 15 amino acids. Trimming took 1 base from V and 4 from J, leaving 13 bases between them. DNA for the CDR3: TGTGCCAGCAGCTTAGGATACTTGGGGGGCACTGAAGCTTTCTTT. This encodes CASSLGYLGGTEAFF.

This chain connects TRBV4-2 to TRBJ2-7, with no clear D. V shed 0 bases and J shed 2 bases, with 8 bases lying between them. Germline values: CDR1 LGHNA, CDR2 YNFKEQ. The CDR3 contains 14 residues. CDR3 DNA sequence: TGTGCCAGCAGCCAAGAAAGCCCTCCCTACGAGCAGTACTTC. Its protein product is CASSQESPPYEQYF.

V and J are TRBV2 and TRBJ2-2; TRBD1 matches 8 bases. In germline, CDR1 is SNHLY, CDR2 FYNNEI. Unmatched junction bases numbered 7, after V lost 5 bases and J lost 5 bases. The CDR3 totals 15 residues. CDR3 residues: CASSLQGGETGELFF. CDR3 nucleotide sequence: TGTGCCAGCAGTTTACAGGGGGGAGAAACCGGGGAGCTGTTTTTT.

J is TRBJ2-1 and V is TRBV5-1; perhaps TRBD1 as D (6 bases). Germline V gene data show CDR1 as SGHRS and CDR2 as YFSETQ. Trimming removed 3 bases at V and 10 bases at J, with 14 bases between. CDR3 length: 13 amino acids. CDR3 residues: CASSSTGPGEQFF. CDR3 nucleotides: TGCGCCAGCAGCTCAACAGGGCCCGGGGAGCAGTTCTTC.

This chain links TRBV6-5 with TRBJ2-2, with D possibly being TRBD1 (5 bases). This CDR3 has 12 residues. CDR1 and CDR2 from the germline V gene are MNHEY and SVGAGI. Trimming cost V 5 bases and J 4 bases, with 5 bases left between them. DNA for the CDR3: TGTGCCAGCAGTGACAGCACCGGGGAGCTGTTTTTT. Amino acids: CASSDSTGELFF.

V gene TRBV13 combines with J gene TRBJ2-3; 10 bases fit TRBD2. Trimming took 4 bases from V and 6 from J; bases not matched to a gene: 10. CDR1 PRHDT and CDR2 FYEKMQ come from the germline V gene (reference sequence). This CDR3 contains 16 residues. The CDR3 nucleotides read TGTGCCAGCAGCTCGATCTCTAGCGGGAGTTATGATACGCAGTATTTT. Translating it yields CASSSISSGSYDTQYF.

The chain is built from TRBV5-1 and TRBJ2-1; 8 nucleotides line up with TRBD2. The junction had 4 bases not matched to a gene; V was cut back by 8 bases and J by 0 bases. The CDR3 has 14 residues. Germline loops: CDR1 SGHRS, CDR2 YFSETQ. The CDR3 here is CASQGTSSYNEQFF. CDR3 nucleotides: TGCGCCAGTCAAGGGACTAGCTCCTACAATGAGCAGTTCTTC.

This chain links TRBV2 with TRBJ2-2; 13 bases align to TRBD2. V was pared by 5 bases and J by 6 bases, with 6 bases of the junction left unmatched. Germline V gene lookup returns CDR1 SNHLY and CDR2 FYNNEI. The CDR3 loop spans 16 amino acids. The CDR3 sequence is CASSLLAGGPSGELFF. CDR3 bases: TGTGCCAGCAGTTTACTAGCGGGAGGGCCCTCCGGGGAGCTGTTTTTT. The full variable domain, in which reference TRBV2 and TRBJ2-2 provide the parts outside the CDR3, is EPEVTQTPSHQVTQMGQEVILRCVPISNHLYFYWYRQILGQKVEFLVSFYNNEISEKSEIFDDQFSVERPDGSNFTLKIRSTKLEDSAMYFCASSLLAGGPSGELFFGEGSRLTVL.

The gene calls are TRBV23-1 and TRBJ2-3; D may be TRBD1 (5 bases). TRBV23-1 is an ORF; its function is uncertain. V gave up 3 bases and J gave up 0 bases, with 10 bases separating them. The CDR3 covers 15 residues. The CDR3 coding sequence is TGCGCCAGCAGTCACCAACAGGTAAGCACAGATACGCAGTATTTT. This sequence encodes CASSHQQVSTDTQYF.

The chain couples TRBV27 to TRBJ1-1, with D possibly TRBD1 on 6 matching bases. CDR3 length: 15 amino acids. Per germline, CDR1 MNHEY and CDR2 SMNVEV (reference sequence). Trimming pared 6 bases from V and 0 bases from J, leaving 14 bases between. Here the CDR3 DNA reads TGTGCCAGCAGCACCGGGACAACCATGAACACTGAAGCTTTCTTT. Residues: CASSTGTTMNTEAFF.